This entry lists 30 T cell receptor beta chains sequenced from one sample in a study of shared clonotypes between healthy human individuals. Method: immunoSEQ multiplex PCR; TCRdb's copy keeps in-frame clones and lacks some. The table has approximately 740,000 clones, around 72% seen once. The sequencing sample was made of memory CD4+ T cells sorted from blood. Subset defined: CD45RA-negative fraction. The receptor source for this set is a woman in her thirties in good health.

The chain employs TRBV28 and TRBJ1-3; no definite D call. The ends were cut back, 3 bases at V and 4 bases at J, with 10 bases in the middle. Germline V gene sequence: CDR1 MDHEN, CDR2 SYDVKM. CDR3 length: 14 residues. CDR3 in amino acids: CASSFQVTGNTIYF. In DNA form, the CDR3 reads TGTGCCAGCAGTTTTCAGGTGACGGGAAACACCATATATTTT.

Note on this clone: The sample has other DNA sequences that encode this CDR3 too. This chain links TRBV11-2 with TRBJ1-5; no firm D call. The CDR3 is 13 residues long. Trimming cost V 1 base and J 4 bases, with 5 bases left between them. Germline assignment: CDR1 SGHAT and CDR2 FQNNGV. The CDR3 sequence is CASSLGANQPQHF. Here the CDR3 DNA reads TGTGCCAGCAGCTTAGGAGCAAATCAGCCCCAGCATTTT.

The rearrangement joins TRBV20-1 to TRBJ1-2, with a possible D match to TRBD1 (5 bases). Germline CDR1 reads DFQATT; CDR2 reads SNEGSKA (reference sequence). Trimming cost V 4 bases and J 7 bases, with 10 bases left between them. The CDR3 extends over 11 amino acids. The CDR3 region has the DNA TGCAGTGCTACCGGGGGAAGTGGCTACACCTTC. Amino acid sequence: CSATGGSGYTF.

The CDR3 bases are TGTGCCAGCAGGATGATAGGACAGGGTAATGAAAAACTGTTTTTT. This translates into CASRMIGQGNEKLFF. The chain couples TRBV28 to TRBJ1-4; 8 bases are a match to TRBD1. The CDR3 runs to 15 residues. CDR1 MDHEN and CDR2 SYDVKM come from the germline V gene. The junction had 7 bases not matched to a gene; V was cut back by 6 bases and J by 4 bases.

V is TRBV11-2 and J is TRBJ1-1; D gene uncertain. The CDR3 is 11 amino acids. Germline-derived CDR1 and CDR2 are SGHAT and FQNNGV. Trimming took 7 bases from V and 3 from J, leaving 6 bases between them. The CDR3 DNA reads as TGTGCCAGCATCGGGTACACTGAAGCTTTCTTT. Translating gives CASIGYTEAFF.

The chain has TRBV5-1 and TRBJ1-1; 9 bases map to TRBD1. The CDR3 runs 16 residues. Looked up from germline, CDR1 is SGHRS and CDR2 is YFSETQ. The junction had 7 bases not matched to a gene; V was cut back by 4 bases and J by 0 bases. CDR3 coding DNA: TGCGCCAGCAGCGGTCCCGGGACAGGGATGAACACTGAAGCTTTCTTT. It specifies CASSGPGTGMNTEAFF. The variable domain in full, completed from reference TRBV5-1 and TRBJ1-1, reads KAGVTQTPRYLIKTRGQQVTLSCSPISGHRSVSWYQQTPGQGLQFLFEYFSETQRNKGNFPGRFSGRQFSNSRSEMNVSTLELGDSALYLCASSGPGTGMNTEAFFGQGTRLTVV.

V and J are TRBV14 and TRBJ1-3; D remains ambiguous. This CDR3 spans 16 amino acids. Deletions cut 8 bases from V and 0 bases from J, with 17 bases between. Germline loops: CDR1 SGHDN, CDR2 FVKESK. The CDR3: CASGPQRASSGNTIYF. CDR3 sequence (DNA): TGTGCCAGCGGACCACAAAGAGCTAGCTCTGGAAACACCATATATTTT.

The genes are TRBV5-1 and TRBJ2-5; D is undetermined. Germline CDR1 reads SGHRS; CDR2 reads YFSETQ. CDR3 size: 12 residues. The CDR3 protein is CAPASKQETQYF. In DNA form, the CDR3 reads TGCGCTCCGGCCTCTAAACAAGAGACCCAGTACTTC.

DNA for the CDR3: TGTGCCAGCAGCTTGGGCAGGAGGCACACTGAAGCTTTCTTT. Translated, it gives CASSLGRRHTEAFF. The V and J genes are TRBV11-1 and TRBJ1-1; no clear D. The germline gives CDR1 SGHAT, CDR2 FQDESV (reference sequence). The CDR3 has 14 residues. V dropped 3 bases and J dropped 3 bases, with 11 bases sitting between them.

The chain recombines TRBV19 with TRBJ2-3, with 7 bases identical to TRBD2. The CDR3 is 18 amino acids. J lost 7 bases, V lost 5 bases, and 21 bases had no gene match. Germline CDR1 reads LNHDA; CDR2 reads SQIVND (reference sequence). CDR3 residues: CASSLTTLGSGSVNTQYF. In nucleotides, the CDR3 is TGTGCCAGTAGTCTTACTACCTTGGGTAGCGGGTCCGTTAATACGCAGTATTTT.

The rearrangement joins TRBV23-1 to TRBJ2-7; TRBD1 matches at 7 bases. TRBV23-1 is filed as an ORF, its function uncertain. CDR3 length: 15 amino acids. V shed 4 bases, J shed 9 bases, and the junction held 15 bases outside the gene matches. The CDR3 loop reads CASSPPPGKGARQYF. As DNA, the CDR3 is TGCGCCAGCAGTCCACCTCCGGGGAAGGGGGCACGGCAGTACTTC.

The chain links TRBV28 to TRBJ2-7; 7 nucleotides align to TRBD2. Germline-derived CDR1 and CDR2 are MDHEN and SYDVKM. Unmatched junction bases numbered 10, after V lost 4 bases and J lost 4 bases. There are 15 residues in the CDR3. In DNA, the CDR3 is TGTGCCAGCAGTTCCGGAGCGGGACTTGGATACGAGCAGTACTTC. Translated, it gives CASSSGAGLGYEQYF.

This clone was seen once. Here the CDR3 reads CASIAPSSYEQYF. CDR3 nucleotide sequence: TGTGCCAGCATTGCACCAAGCTCCTACGAGCAGTACTTC. The rearrangement joins TRBV21-1 to TRBJ2-7. TRBV21-1 is flagged as a pseudogene. The CDR3 runs to 13 residues.

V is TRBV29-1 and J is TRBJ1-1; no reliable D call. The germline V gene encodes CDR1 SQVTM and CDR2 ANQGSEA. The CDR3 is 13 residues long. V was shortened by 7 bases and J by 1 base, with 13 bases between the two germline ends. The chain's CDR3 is CSAIPRANTEAFF. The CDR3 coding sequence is TGCAGCGCTATCCCACGGGCGAACACTGAAGCTTTCTTT. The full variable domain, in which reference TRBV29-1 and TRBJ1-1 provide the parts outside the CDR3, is SAVISQKPSRDICQRGTSLTIQCQVDSQVTMMFWYRQQPGQSLTLIATANQGSEATYESGFVIDKFPISRPNLTFSTLTVSNMSPEDSSIYLCSAIPRANTEAFFGQGTRLTVV.

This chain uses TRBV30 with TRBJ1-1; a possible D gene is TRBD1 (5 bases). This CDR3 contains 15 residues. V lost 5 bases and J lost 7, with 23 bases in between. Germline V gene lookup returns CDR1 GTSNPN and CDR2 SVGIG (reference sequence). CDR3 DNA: TGTGCCTGGGACAAAATCCAAGGGGCCGGTCTTGAAGCTTTCTTT. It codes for CAWDKIQGAGLEAFF.

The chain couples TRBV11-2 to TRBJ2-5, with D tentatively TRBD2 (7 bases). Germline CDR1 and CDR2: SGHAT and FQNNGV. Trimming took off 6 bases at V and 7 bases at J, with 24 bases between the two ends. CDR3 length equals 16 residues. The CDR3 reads CASRLGRGGMRGTQYF. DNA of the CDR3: TGTGCCAGCAGACTTGGAAGGGGGGGAATGAGAGGGACCCAGTACTTC.

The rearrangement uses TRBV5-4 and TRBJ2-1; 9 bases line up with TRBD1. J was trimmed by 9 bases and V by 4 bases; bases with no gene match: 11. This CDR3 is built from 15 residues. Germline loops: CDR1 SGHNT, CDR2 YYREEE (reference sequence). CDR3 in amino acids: CASSLGGTGPGEQFF. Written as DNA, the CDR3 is TGTGCCAGCAGCCTTGGCGGGACAGGGCCGGGTGAGCAGTTCTTC.

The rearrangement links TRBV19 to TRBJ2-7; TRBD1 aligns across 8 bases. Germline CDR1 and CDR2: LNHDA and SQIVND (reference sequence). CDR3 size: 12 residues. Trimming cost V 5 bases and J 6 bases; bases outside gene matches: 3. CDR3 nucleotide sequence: TGTGCCAGTAGTCGGACAGGGATCGAGCAGTACTTC. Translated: CASSRTGIEQYF.

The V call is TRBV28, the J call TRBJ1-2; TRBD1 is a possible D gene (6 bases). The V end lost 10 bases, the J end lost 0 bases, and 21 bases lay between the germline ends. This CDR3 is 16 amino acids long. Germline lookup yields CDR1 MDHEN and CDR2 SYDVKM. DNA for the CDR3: TGTGCCACCATGGTGATCGGGACACTCCCTAACTATGGCTACACCTTC. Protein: CATMVIGTLPNYGYTF.

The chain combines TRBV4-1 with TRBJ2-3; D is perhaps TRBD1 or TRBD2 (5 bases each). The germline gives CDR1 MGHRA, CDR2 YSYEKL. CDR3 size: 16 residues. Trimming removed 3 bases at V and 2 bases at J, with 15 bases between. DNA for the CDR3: TGCGCCAGCAGCCACCCTTGGGGGACCATCACAGATACGCAGTATTTT. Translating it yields CASSHPWGTITDTQYF.

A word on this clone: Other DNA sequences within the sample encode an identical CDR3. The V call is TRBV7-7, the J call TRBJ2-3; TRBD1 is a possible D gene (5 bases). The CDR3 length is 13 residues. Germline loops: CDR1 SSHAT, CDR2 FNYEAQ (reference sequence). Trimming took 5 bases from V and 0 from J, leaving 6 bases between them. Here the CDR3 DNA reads TGTGCCAGCAGCCGGACAAGCACAGATACGCAGTATTTT. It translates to CASSRTSTDTQYF.

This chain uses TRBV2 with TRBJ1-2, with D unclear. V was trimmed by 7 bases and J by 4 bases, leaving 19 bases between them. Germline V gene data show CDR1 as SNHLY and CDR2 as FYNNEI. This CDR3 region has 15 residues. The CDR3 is CASTPLVASSYGYTF. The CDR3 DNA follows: TGTGCCAGCACTCCCCTGGTCGCCTCCTCCTATGGCTACACCTTC. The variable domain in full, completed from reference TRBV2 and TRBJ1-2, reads EPEVTQTPSHQVTQMGQEVILRCVPISNHLYFYWYRQILGQKVEFLVSFYNNEISEKSEIFDDQFSVERPDGSNFTLKIRSTKLEDSAMYFCASTPLVASSYGYTFGSGTRLTVV.

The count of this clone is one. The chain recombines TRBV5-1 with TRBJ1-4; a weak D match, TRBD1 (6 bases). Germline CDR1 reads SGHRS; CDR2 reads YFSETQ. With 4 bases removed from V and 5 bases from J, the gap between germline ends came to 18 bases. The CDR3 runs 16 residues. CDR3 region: CASSPRYRETNEKLFF. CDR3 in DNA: TGCGCCAGCAGCCCACGTTACAGGGAAACGAATGAAAAACTGTTTTTT. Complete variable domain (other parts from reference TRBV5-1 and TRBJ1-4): KAGVTQTPRYLIKTRGQQVTLSCSPISGHRSVSWYQQTPGQGLQFLFEYFSETQRNKGNFPGRFSGRQFSNSRSEMNVSTLELGDSALYLCASSPRYRETNEKLFFGSGTQLSVL.

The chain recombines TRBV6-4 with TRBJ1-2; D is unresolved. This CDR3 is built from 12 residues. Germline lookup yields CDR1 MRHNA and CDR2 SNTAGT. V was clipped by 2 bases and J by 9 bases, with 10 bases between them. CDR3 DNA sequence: TGTGCCAGCAGTGACGGCGGGGTCCGCTACACCTTC. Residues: CASSDGGVRYTF.

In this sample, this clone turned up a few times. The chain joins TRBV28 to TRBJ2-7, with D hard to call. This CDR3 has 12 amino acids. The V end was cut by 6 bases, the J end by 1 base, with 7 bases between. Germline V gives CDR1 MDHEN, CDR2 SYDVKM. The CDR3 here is CASRSYSYEQYF. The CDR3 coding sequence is TGTGCCAGCAGATCCTATTCCTACGAGCAGTACTTC.

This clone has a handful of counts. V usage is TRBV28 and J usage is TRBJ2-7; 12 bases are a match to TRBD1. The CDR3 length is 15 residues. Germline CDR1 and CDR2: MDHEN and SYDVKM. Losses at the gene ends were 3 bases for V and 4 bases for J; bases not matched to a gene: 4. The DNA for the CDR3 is TGTGCCAGCAGTTTTGGGACAGGGGGCCGGTACGAGCAGTACTTC. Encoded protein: CASSFGTGGRYEQYF.

The CDR3 spells CASKRERTDGYTF. Written as DNA, the CDR3 is TGTGCCAGCAAGAGGGAACGCACAGATGGCTACACCTTC. The chain links TRBV6-1 to TRBJ1-2; the D is unclear. The V gene's germline CDR1 is MNHNS and CDR2 SASEGT. The CDR3 consists of 13 residues. Trimming removed 7 bases at V and 6 bases at J, with 15 bases between.

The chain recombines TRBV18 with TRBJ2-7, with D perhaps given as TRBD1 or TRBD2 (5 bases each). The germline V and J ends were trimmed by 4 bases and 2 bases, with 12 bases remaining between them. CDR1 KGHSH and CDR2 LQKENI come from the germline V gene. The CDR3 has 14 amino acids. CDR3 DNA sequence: TGTGCCAGCTCACGGGGACCGGGAACCTACGAGCAGTACTTC. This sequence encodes CASSRGPGTYEQYF. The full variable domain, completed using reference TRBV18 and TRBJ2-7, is NAGVMQNPRHLVRRRGQEARLRCSPMKGHSHVYWYRQLPEEGLKFMVYLQKENIIDESGMPKERFSAEFPKEGPSILRIQQVVRGDSAAYFCASSRGPGTYEQYFGPGTRLTVT.

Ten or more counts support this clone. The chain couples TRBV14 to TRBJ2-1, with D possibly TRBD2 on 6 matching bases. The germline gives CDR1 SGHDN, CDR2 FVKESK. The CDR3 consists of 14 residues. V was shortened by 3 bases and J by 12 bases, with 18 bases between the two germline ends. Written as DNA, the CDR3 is TGTGCCAGCAGCCAGGGGGTCGGGAGTAAAAGGCAGTTCTTC. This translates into CASSQGVGSKRQFF.

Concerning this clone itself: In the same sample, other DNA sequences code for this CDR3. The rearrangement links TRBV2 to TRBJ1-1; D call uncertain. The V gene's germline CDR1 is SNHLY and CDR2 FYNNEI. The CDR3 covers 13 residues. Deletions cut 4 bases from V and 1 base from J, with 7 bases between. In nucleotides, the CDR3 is TGTGCCAGCAGTGGAAATGAGAACACTGAAGCTTTCTTT. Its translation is CASSGNENTEAFF. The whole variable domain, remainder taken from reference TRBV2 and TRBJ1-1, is EPEVTQTPSHQVTQMGQEVILRCVPISNHLYFYWYRQILGQKVEFLVSFYNNEISEKSEIFDDQFSVERPDGSNFTLKIRSTKLEDSAMYFCASSGNENTEAFFGQGTRLTVV.